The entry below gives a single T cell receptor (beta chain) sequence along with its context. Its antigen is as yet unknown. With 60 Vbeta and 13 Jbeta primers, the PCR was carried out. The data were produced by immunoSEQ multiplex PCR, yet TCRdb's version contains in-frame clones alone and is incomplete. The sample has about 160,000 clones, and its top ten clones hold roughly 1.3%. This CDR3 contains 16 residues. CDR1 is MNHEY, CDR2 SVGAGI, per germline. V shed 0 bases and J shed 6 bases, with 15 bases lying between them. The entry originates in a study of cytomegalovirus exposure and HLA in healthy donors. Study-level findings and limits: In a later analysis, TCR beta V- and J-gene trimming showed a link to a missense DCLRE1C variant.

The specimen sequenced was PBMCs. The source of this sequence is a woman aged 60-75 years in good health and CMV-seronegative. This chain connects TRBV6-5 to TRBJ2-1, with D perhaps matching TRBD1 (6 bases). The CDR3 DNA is TGTGCCAGCAGTTACTCCCCCCTCACAGGGCGCAATGAGCAGTTCTTC. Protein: CASSYSPLTGRNEQFF.